One and the same sample provided the 2 T cell receptor beta chains below, sequenced in a study of shared clonotypes between healthy human individuals (dated by TCRdb to the early 2020s). The library came from the immunoSEQ multiplex PCR assay. The table comes from immuneACCESS by way of TCRdb, which keeps in-frame sequences with V and J called. Part of the clones is missing from these tables; in studies checked, under half for an unresolved V gene and the rest for unknown reasons. Within this sample are about 2 million clones, with approximately 95% of them counted one time only. Together, the top ten hold roughly 0.13% of the sample. The source material was naive CD4+ T cells sorted from blood. The sample's cell subset or site, from its label and the paper: CD45RA+ positively selected. These receptors originate from a man in his late teens or twenties in good health.

This rearrangement joins TRBV29-1 to TRBJ1-1; TRBD1 aligns across 8 bases. V lost 7 bases and J lost 2; bases outside the gene matches: 12. From germline, CDR1 is SQVTM and CDR2 ANQGSEA. The CDR3 length is 15 residues. The chain's CDR3 is CSARTGGSTNTEAFF. The CDR3 DNA reads TGCAGCGCAAGAACAGGGGGAAGTACAAACACTGAAGCTTTCTTT.

The chain is built from TRBV12-5 and TRBJ1-1; D is uncertain. V lost 8 bases, J lost 0 bases, and 16 bases lay in between. This CDR3 is 15 amino acids long. Germline values: CDR1 LGHNT, CDR2 FRNRAP. The CDR3 is CASLGGEQLNTEAFF. As DNA, the CDR3 is TGTGCTAGTTTAGGAGGTGAACAGCTGAACACTGAAGCTTTCTTT. The variable domain in full, completed from reference TRBV12-5 and TRBJ1-1, reads DARVTQTPRHKVTEMGQEVTMRCQPILGHNTVFWYRQTMMQGLELLAYFRNRAPLDDSGMPKDRFSAEMPDATLATLKIQPSEPRDSAVYFCASLGGEQLNTEAFFGQGTRLTVV.